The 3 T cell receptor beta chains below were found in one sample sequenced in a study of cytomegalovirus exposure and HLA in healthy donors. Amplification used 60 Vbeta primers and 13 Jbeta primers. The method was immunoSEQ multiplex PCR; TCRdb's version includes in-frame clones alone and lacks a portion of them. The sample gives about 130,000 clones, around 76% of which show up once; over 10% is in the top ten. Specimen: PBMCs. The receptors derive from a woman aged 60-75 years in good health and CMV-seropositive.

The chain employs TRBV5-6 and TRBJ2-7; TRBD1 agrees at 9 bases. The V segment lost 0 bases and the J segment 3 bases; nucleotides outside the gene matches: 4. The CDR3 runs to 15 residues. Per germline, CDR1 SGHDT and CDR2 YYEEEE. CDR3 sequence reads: CASSLAKGQGYEQYF. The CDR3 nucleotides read TGTGCCAGCAGCTTGGCCAAGGGACAGGGCTACGAGCAGTACTTC.

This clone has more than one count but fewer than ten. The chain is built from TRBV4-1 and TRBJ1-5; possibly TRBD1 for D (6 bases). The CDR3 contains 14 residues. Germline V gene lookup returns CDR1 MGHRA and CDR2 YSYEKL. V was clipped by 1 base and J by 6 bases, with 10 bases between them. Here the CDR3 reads CASSQVRGTQPQHF. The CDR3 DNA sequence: TGCGCCAGCAGCCAAGTGAGGGGGACTCAGCCCCAGCATTTT.

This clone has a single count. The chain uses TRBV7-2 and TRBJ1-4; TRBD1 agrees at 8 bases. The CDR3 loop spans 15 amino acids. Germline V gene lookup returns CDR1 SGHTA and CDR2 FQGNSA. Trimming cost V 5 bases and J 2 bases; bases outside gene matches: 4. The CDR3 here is CASSRYRGTNEKLFF. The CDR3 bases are TGTGCCAGCAGCCGTTACAGGGGGACTAATGAAAAACTGTTTTTT. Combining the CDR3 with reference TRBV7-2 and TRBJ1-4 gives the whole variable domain GAGVSQSPSNKVTEKGKDVELRCDPISGHTALYWYRQSLGQGLEFLIYFQGNSAPDKSGLPSDRFSAERTGGSVSTLTIQRTQQEDSAVYLCASSRYRGTNEKLFFGSGTQLSVL.